These T cell receptor beta chains were read from a single sample in a study of cytomegalovirus exposure and HLA in healthy donors. TCRdb's table, derived via immunoSEQ multiplex PCR, lists solely in-frame clones and lacks some. There are about 95,000 clones in the sample; roughly 85% occur only once, and approximately 20% lies in the top ten. Material: PBMCs. These receptors were obtained from a man between 18 and 35 years old in good health and CMV-seropositive. The CDR3 runs from the conserved cysteine through the conserved F or W. The D gene is left open where the match is weak. Clone size is shown for a subset of rows, as once, few, many or a class of expanded clone.

DNA: TGTGCCAGCAGCTCTGGACAGGGGATGGAGACCCAGTACTTC
CDR3: CASSSGQGMETQYF
size: few
V: TRBV11-2
J: TRBJ2-5
D: TRBD1

DNA: TGTGCCAGCAGCAGGGACTATCGGAATCAGCCCCAGCATTTT
CDR3: CASSRDYRNQPQHF
size: few
V: TRBV5-8
J: TRBJ1-5
D: -

DNA: TGTGCCAGCAGTTTCCCGATTTCAGGACAGGGGGCGGCCACCGGGGAGCTGTTTTTT
CDR3: CASSFPISGQGAATGELFF
size: -
V: TRBV28
J: TRBJ2-2
D: TRBD1

DNA: TGTGCCAGCAGTCCCAGGGACAGGGGCGGTACCTACAATGAGCAGTTCTTC
CDR3: CASSPRDRGGTYNEQFF
size: -
V: TRBV28
J: TRBJ2-1
D: TRBD1

DNA: TGTGCCAGCAGTCCCCGGCCGGGACAGGGGGTGCATACGCAGTATTTT
CDR3: CASSPRPGQGVHTQYF
size: -
V: TRBV28
J: TRBJ2-3
D: TRBD1

DNA: TGTGCCAGCAGCTTCATTGGGGCGAATGAGCAGTTCTTC
CDR3: CASSFIGANEQFF
size: -
V: TRBV7-6
J: TRBJ2-1
D: -

DNA: TGTGCCAGCAGCCAAGACAGGGGAGTTGGTTGGAGCGGGGAGCTGTTTTTT
CDR3: CASSQDRGVGWSGELFF
size: -
V: TRBV4-2
J: TRBJ2-2
D: -

DNA: TGTGCCAGCAGTTACTTGCGGGGTAGGGAAGAGACCCAGTACTTC
CDR3: CASSYLRGREETQYF
size: -
V: TRBV6-6
J: TRBJ2-5
D: -

DNA: TGCGCCAGCAGTGACGGACTAGCGGACACAGATACGCAGTATTTT
CDR3: CASSDGLADTDTQYF
size: -
V: TRBV10-1
J: TRBJ2-3
D: TRBD2

DNA: TGTGCCAGCTCGCGGGTTGGCCTACAGGGGGCATTGTACGAGCAGTACTTC
CDR3: CASSRVGLQGALYEQYF
size: -
V: TRBV18
J: TRBJ2-7
D: TRBD1

DNA: TGTGCCTGGAGTGTACGAAATAGCGGGAACAACAATGAGCAGTTCTTC
CDR3: CAWSVRNSGNNNEQFF
size: -
V: TRBV30
J: TRBJ2-1
D: TRBD2

DNA: TGTGCCAGCCGCCCAGGGGAAGGAAAACTGTTTTTT
CDR3: CASRPGEGKLFF
size: -
V: TRBV6-1
J: TRBJ1-4
D: -

DNA: TGTGCCAGCAGTTTGAAGGGACATACCCTCTCTGGAAACACCATATATTTT
CDR3: CASSLKGHTLSGNTIYF
size: few
V: TRBV27
J: TRBJ1-3
D: -

DNA: TGTGCCAGCACCTTTGGCGACAGGGATACGCAGTATTTT
CDR3: CASTFGDRDTQYF
size: -
V: TRBV5-4
J: TRBJ2-3
D: -

DNA: TGTGCCAGCAGTTTCGGACTAGCGGGCTTTTTCATTCAGTACTTC
CDR3: CASSFGLAGFFIQYF
size: -
V: TRBV28
J: TRBJ2-4
D: TRBD2

DNA: TGTGCTAGTGGTTTGGTACCAGGGGCGACTAATGAAAAACTGTTTTTT
CDR3: CASGLVPGATNEKLFF
size: once
V: TRBV12-5
J: TRBJ1-4
D: -

DNA: TGTGCCAGCAGCCCAGAGGGGGGACTAGCGGGAGGCAATGAGCAGTTCTTC
CDR3: CASSPEGGLAGGNEQFF
size: -
V: TRBV9
J: TRBJ2-1
D: TRBD2

DNA: TGCGCCAGCAGCCAGTTGGGACAGTGGCAAGAGACCCAGTACTTC
CDR3: CASSQLGQWQETQYF
size: -
V: TRBV4-1
J: TRBJ2-5
D: TRBD1